The 13 T cell receptor beta chains given below trace back to one sample, sequenced in a study of beta chain features in type 1 diabetes. Expressed TCRB transcripts were sequenced because the isolated RNA had all been reverse transcribed beforehand. Libraries were prepared by immunoSEQ multiplex PCR; TCRdb keeps only in-frame clonotypes and omits some of them. The data contain fewer than 250,000 clones, approximately 70% of them singletons. Source material: naive CD4+ T cells from blood. These receptors were taken from a man younger than 45 in good health.

In this sample, this clone turned up a few times. The V and J genes are TRBV7-2 and TRBJ2-3; 7 bases align to TRBD1. Germline V CDR1 and CDR2: SGHTA, FQGNSA. The CDR3 runs 15 residues. V shed 1 base, J shed 2 bases, and the junction held 3 bases outside the gene matches. CDR3 DNA sequence: TGTGCCAGCAGCTTAGGACAGGGTAACACAGATACGCAGTATTTT. Translation: CASSLGQGNTDTQYF. Based on the CDR3 plus reference TRBV7-2 and TRBJ2-3, the full variable domain is GAGVSQSPSNKVTEKGKDVELRCDPISGHTALYWYRQSLGQGLEFLIYFQGNSAPDKSGLPSDRFSAERTGGSVSTLTIQRTQQEDSAVYLCASSLGQGNTDTQYFGPGTRLTVL.

The genes are TRBV4-2 and TRBJ2-3, with TRBD2 as a possible D gene (5 bases). The length of the CDR3 is 13 residues. Between the trimmed V and J ends, which lost 2 bases and 8 bases, there was a span of 11 bases. Germline CDR1 and CDR2: LGHNA and YNFKEQ. CDR3 amino acids: CASSQRVGGTQYF. The CDR3 nucleotides read TGTGCCAGCAGCCAAAGGGTAGGAGGTACGCAGTATTTT.

The rearrangement uses TRBV15 and TRBJ2-5, with TRBD2 as a possible D gene (6 bases). The V and J ends lost 11 bases and 4 bases respectively, with 20 bases between them. CDR1 is LNHNV and CDR2 is YYDKDF in the germline V gene (reference sequence). The length of the CDR3 is 14 residues. The CDR3 protein is CAVRDSGGRETQYF. The CDR3 region has the DNA TGTGCCGTCCGGGACTCTGGTGGAAGAGAGACCCAGTACTTC.

The genes are TRBV4-3 and TRBJ2-1; TRBD1 matches 9 bases. Trimming removed 4 bases from V and 8 bases from J; junction bases left unmatched: 12. The CDR3 runs 16 residues. CDR1 is LGHNA, CDR2 YSLEER, per germline. CDR3 DNA sequence: TGCGCCAGCAGCCCCGCAAACAGGGGGCGAGTCGATGAGCAGTTCTTC. This gives the protein CASSPANRGRVDEQFF.

The chain's CDR3 is CASSPLAGEAYEQFF. CDR3 nucleotides: TGTGCCAGCAGCCCCCTAGCGGGAGAGGCTTATGAGCAGTTCTTC. The J gene is TRBJ2-1, the V gene TRBV7-9; TRBD2 aligns across 10 bases. The J segment lost 8 bases and the V segment lost 5 bases, leaving 9 bases of the junction unmatched. The CDR3 is 15 residues long. Looked up from germline, CDR1 is SEHNR and CDR2 is FQNEAQ (reference sequence).

This chain links TRBV13 with TRBJ2-1, with 10 bases identical to TRBD2. Germline CDR1 PRHDT, CDR2 FYEKMQ (reference sequence). The CDR3 has 17 residues. The junction had 9 bases not matched to a gene; V was cut back by 2 bases and J by 5 bases. For the CDR3, the DNA is TGTGCCAGCAGCTTATTTCTCGGGCTAGCGGGGGACAATGAGCAGTTCTTC. Translated, it gives CASSLFLGLAGDNEQFF.

The chain joins TRBV2 to TRBJ1-2, with D hard to call. Trimming shortened V by 3 bases and J by 3 bases, and 11 bases separated the two germline ends. This CDR3 has 14 residues. Germline CDR1 SNHLY, CDR2 FYNNEI. The CDR3: CASSEVLGDYGYTF. For the CDR3, the DNA is TGTGCCAGCAGTGAGGTGTTGGGTGACTATGGCTACACCTTC.

This clone occurred a few times. The chain employs TRBV30 and TRBJ2-6; no clear D. Between the trimmed V and J ends, which lost 2 bases and 4 bases, there was a span of 12 bases. The CDR3 covers 15 residues. Germline CDR1 GTSNPN, CDR2 SVGIG (reference sequence). The CDR3 DNA sequence: TGTGCCTGGAGTATCAGGCCATCCGGGGCCAACGTCCTGACTTTC. Its protein product is CAWSIRPSGANVLTF. Together with reference TRBV30 and TRBJ2-6, the CDR3 gives the full variable domain: SQTIHQWPATLVQPVGSPLSLECTVEGTSNPNLYWYRQAAGRGLQLLFYSVGIGQISSEVPQNLSASRPQDRQFILSSKKLLLSDSGFYLCAWSIRPSGANVLTFGAGSRLTVL.

The CDR3 DNA reads as TGTGCCAGCAGCTTCAGCAAGGAGTACAATGAGCAGTTCTTC. Translated: CASSFSKEYNEQFF. The chain uses TRBV7-9 and TRBJ2-1; D not resolved. Germline lookup yields CDR1 SEHNR and CDR2 FQNEAQ (reference sequence). V was clipped by 3 bases and J by 4 bases, with 10 bases between them. CDR3 length: 14 residues.

The J gene is TRBJ2-5, the V gene TRBV28, with 7 bases matching TRBD2. The CDR3 totals 15 residues. Trimming cost V 6 bases and J 5 bases; bases outside gene matches: 12. Per germline, CDR1 MDHEN and CDR2 SYDVKM. CDR3 DNA sequence: TGTGCCAGCAGGGGTCAAATTCCCGGGGGGGAGACCCAGTACTTC. As protein: CASRGQIPGGETQYF.

This sequence joins TRBV4-2 and TRBJ2-6; 8 bases agree with TRBD1. With V trimmed by 3 bases and J by 2 bases, 6 bases remained unmatched. CDR1 is LGHNA, CDR2 YNFKEQ, per germline. The CDR3 spans 17 residues. The CDR3 bases are TGTGCCAGCAGCCACCCTAACAGGGGGACTGGGGCCAACGTCCTGACTTTC. Translated: CASSHPNRGTGANVLTF.

V gene TRBV25-1 combines with J gene TRBJ2-1, with 10 positions matching TRBD1. This CDR3 region has 13 residues. Trimming cost V 2 bases and J 15 bases; bases outside gene matches: 7. CDR1 MGHDK and CDR2 SYGVNS come from the germline V gene. The CDR3 loop reads CASSEADRGMLFF. The CDR3, as DNA: TGTGCCAGCAGTGAAGCGGACAGGGGGATGTTGTTCTTC.

V usage is TRBV5-4 and J usage is TRBJ2-5; D is ambiguous. Germline-derived CDR1 and CDR2 are SGHNT and YYREEE (reference sequence). V was pared by 4 bases and J by 5 bases, with 15 bases between. CDR3 length: 14 residues. This chain's CDR3 is CASSASGLRETQYF. In DNA, the CDR3 is TGTGCCAGCAGCGCCTCCGGTCTCAGGGAGACCCAGTACTTC.